Listed below are T cell receptor beta chains from one sample, sequenced in a study of cytomegalovirus exposure and HLA in healthy donors. Produced via immunoSEQ multiplex PCR; TCRdb's table is partial and in-frame only. Of about 170,000 clones in the sample, around 72% were seen once. The specimen was PBMCs. The receptors were sampled from a woman aged 45-65 years in good health and CMV-seropositive. The CDR3 runs from the conserved cysteine through the conserved F or W. A D gene is named only where the DNA matches it firmly. Size is stated for part of the rows, as once, few or many counts, or as a class when the clone is expanded.

D	J	size	V	DNA	CDR3
.	TRBJ2-7	.	TRBV11-2	TGTGCCAGCAGCTCCCTTCACGGTTGGCAGTACTTC	CASSSLHGWQYF
.	TRBJ1-3	.	TRBV10-3	TGTGCCATCAGTGAAAGCCATGGAAACACCATATATTTT	CAISESHGNTIYF
.	TRBJ2-7	.	TRBV7-2	TGTGCCAGCAGCGGCCAGGCGAACTCCTACGAGCAGTACTTC	CASSGQANSYEQYF
TRBD1	TRBJ1-2	.	TRBV6-1	TGTGCCAGCAGTGTCTCCGGGACAGAAAACTATGGCTACACCTTC	CASSVSGTENYGYTF
TRBD1	TRBJ1-3	once	TRBV7-9	TGTGCCAGCAGCATAGACAGGGGGCCTGGAAACACCATATATTTT	CASSIDRGPGNTIYF
TRBD1	TRBJ2-6	.	TRBV11-2	TGTGCCAGCAGCGCACGACAGGGGGTGGAGGGGGCCAACGTCCTGACTTTC	CASSARQGVEGANVLTF
.	TRBJ1-5	.	TRBV5-5	TGTGCCAGCAGCTCCGGGTCGCACGGTCAGCCCCAGCATTTT	CASSSGSHGQPQHF
TRBD1	TRBJ2-5	.	TRBV19	TGTGCCAGTAGTGCGGGTGGACAGGGGGCGGTAGAGACCCAGTACTTC	CASSAGGQGAVETQYF
TRBD1	TRBJ1-2	.	TRBV9	TGTGCCAGCAGCGCGCCATCCTCCAGGACAGGGGATAACTATGGCTACACCTTC	CASSAPSSRTGDNYGYTF
.	TRBJ1-5	.	TRBV28	TGTGCCAGCAGTTCCCCAGTTCTGCCCCAGCATTTT	CASSSPVLPQHF
TRBD1	TRBJ1-2	few	TRBV4-2	TGTGCCAGCAGCCAAGACGCAGGGGGCCAGAACTATGGCTACACCTTC	CASSQDAGGQNYGYTF
TRBD2	TRBJ2-2	few	TRBV30	TGTGCCTGGAGTGGCGGGAGTGACACCGGGGAGCTGTTTTTT	CAWSGGSDTGELFF
TRBD1	TRBJ1-5	.	TRBV10-3	TGTGCCATCAGTGCCATCGACAGGGGCCGCAATCAGCCCCAGCATTTT	CAISAIDRGRNQPQHF
.	TRBJ1-4	.	TRBV6-1	TGTGCCAGCAGTCCAGTTGCAACTAATGAAAAACTGTTTTTT	CASSPVATNEKLFF
.	TRBJ2-1	once	TRBV9	TGTGCCAGCAGCGTCCGGGAGCAGTACAATGAGCAGTTCTTC	CASSVREQYNEQFF
TRBD1	TRBJ1-5	.	TRBV19	TGTGCCAGTAGTGCCAACAGACAGGGTTTTGCTCAGCCCCAGCATTTT	CASSANRQGFAQPQHF
TRBD1	TRBJ2-5	.	TRBV18	TGTGCCAGCTCTCTGGGACAGGGACAAGAGACCCAGTACTTC	CASSLGQGQETQYF
TRBD2	TRBJ2-3	.	TRBV7-2	TGTGCCAGCAGCTCGATCGGGACTAGCGGCACAGATACGCAGTATTTT	CASSSIGTSGTDTQYF
TRBD1	TRBJ2-7	.	TRBV9	TGTGCCAGCAGCACGGGACAGGGCACCTACGAGCAGTACTTC	CASSTGQGTYEQYF
.	TRBJ1-2	.	TRBV19	TGTGCCAGTAGTATCGTCCCAGGGGATTTACATGGCTACACCTTC	CASSIVPGDLHGYTF
.	TRBJ2-1	.	TRBV29-1	TGCAGCGTTGAAGGACAGATCGGCAGGGCGTTATCGAGCTACAATGAGCAGTTCTTC	CSVEGQIGRALSSYNEQFF
.	TRBJ1-1	.	TRBV7-2	TGTGCCAGCAGCCTTGAGACAACTCGAAACACTGAAGCTTTCTTT	CASSLETTRNTEAFF
TRBD2	TRBJ2-5	.	TRBV10-3	TGTGCCATCAGTGAGCCTGGACTAGCGGGCAATGGAGAGACCCAGTACTTC	CAISEPGLAGNGETQYF
.	TRBJ2-3	.	TRBV13	TGTGCCAGCAGCTTAGGGGGCTACACGGATACGCAGTATTTT	CASSLGGYTDTQYF
.	TRBJ2-6	.	TRBV7-3	TGTGCCAGCAGCTTATCCGGGTCTGGGGCCAACGTCCTGACTTTC	CASSLSGSGANVLTF
.	TRBJ2-2	.	TRBV9	TGTGCCAGCACCGGACATTCGAACACCGGGGAGCTGTTTTTT	CASTGHSNTGELFF
TRBD1	TRBJ1-2	few	TRBV5-6	TGTGCCAGCAGCTCGGGGACAGTCTATGGCTACACCTTC	CASSSGTVYGYTF
TRBD1	TRBJ1-4	.	TRBV30	TGTGCCTGGATGGACAGGGACGGGGAAAAACTGTTTTTT	CAWMDRDGEKLFF
.	TRBJ2-7	.	TRBV7-9	TGTGCCAGCAGCTTGGGCAGGGCCTACGAGCAGTACTTC	CASSLGRAYEQYF
.	TRBJ2-7	.	TRBV11-3	TGTGCCAGCAGCCACGTTGGTGGGGGGGCGATCGAGCAGTACTTC	CASSHVGGGAIEQYF
TRBD2	TRBJ2-5	once	TRBV2	TGTGCCAGCAGTCCGGGACTAGCGCTAGAGACCCAGTACTTC	CASSPGLALETQYF
TRBD2	TRBJ2-1	.	TRBV4-3	TGCGCCAGCAGCCAAGGCACTAGCGCCAACGATAATGAGCAGTTCTTC	CASSQGTSANDNEQFF
TRBD1	TRBJ1-5	.	TRBV18	TGTGCCAGCTCACCCGTTAACAGGGGGAGCAATCAGCCCCAGCATTTT	CASSPVNRGSNQPQHF
TRBD2	TRBJ2-3	.	TRBV29-1	TGCAGCGTGCCGGGACTAGCGCGAAGCACAGATACGCAGTATTTT	CSVPGLARSTDTQYF
.	TRBJ1-3	.	TRBV6-5	TGTGCCAGTGGACGGAGGTCTGGAAACACCATATATTTT	CASGRRSGNTIYF
.	TRBJ2-7	.	TRBV5-1	TGCGCCAGCAGCTTGGATCCAGGGGTAGCCTACGAGCAGTACTTC	CASSLDPGVAYEQYF
TRBD1	TRBJ2-5	.	TRBV18	TGTGCCAGCTCACCAGACCAGGGGGCGGGAGAGACCCAGTACTTC	CASSPDQGAGETQYF
TRBD1	TRBJ2-1	.	TRBV14	TGTGCCAGCAGCCAAGACGGGGACAGGGGTAGTTTCAATGAGCAGTTCTTC	CASSQDGDRGSFNEQFF
.	TRBJ2-1	.	TRBV18	TGTGCCAGCTCACCACCGGCGGGGGCGGGTTACAATGAGCAGTTCTTC	CASSPPAGAGYNEQFF
TRBD1	TRBJ1-1	.	TRBV5-8	TGTGCCAGCAGCTTGGAGGACAGGGGGAGTTGGACTGAAGCTTTCTTT	CASSLEDRGSWTEAFF
TRBD1	TRBJ2-7	.	TRBV10-3	TGTGCCATCAGTGACCCGGGACAGGGCGACTACGAGCAGTACTTC	CAISDPGQGDYEQYF
.	TRBJ1-5	.	TRBV7-2	TGTGCCAGCAGCTCGGACAACTTCAATCAGCCCCAGCATTTT	CASSSDNFNQPQHF
.	TRBJ1-1	.	TRBV29-1	TGCAGCGTTGAAGGAGGCACTACCACTGAAGCTTTCTTT	CSVEGGTTTEAFF
.	TRBJ2-2	.	TRBV2	TGTGCCAGCACCCAAACAGGATCCGGGGAGCTGTTTTTT	CASTQTGSGELFF